This T cell receptor beta chain is from a study of T-cell reconstitution after alpha-beta-depleted transplantation in children (dated by TCRdb to 2016 to 2017). Regarding the study in general: Using TCR repertoire profiling, the study quantitatively followed how T-cell immune reconstitution unfolded in children after TCRalphabeta/CD19-depleted allogeneic hematopoietic cell transplantation. Study-wide findings and limitations: The apparently early recovery of alphabetaT-cell counts about two months after transplant reportedly depended on only several hundred rapidly expanded clones that came from non-depleted graft cells. Hyperexpanded clone frequencies declined over subsequent months; after one year, T-cell counts and TCRbeta diversity were mostly attributed to newly produced T cells. In some patients, the high TCRbeta diversity seen at day 60 was put down to recipient T cells and intrathymic progenitors that had survived conditioning.

The cysteine opens and the phenylalanine closes a CDR3 of 12 amino acids. The entry retains the CDR3 DNA only, 36 bases that are in frame from base 1. CDR1 and CDR2 (DFQATT, SNEGSKA) derive from the germline V gene (reference sequence). V is shortened by 3 bases, J by 6 bases, and the region joining them spans 9 bases. The treatment or condition label, as the study defines it: allogeneic hematopoietic cell transplantation with graft depleted of TCRalphabeta T cells and CD19 B cells. TCRalphabeta/CD19-depleted allogeneic hematopoietic cell grafts were given to the transplant recipients, all of whom were children. This clonotype was counted only a few times. Its antigen is currently not known. Base-call qualities are not available, and no considerably larger clone is one nucleotide away. Libraries were constructed by PCR. Sequencing was performed on an Illumina HiSeq 2500. TCR libraries were prepared with molecular barcoding, using unique molecular identifiers to normalize TCRbeta repertoire quantification. TCRdb handled the public reads itself, with Q25 trimming in fastp and clone calling in MiXCR, and kept productive beta chains. Rows matching on CDR3 protein sequence are summarized as one entry with the most common DNA and genes. The sample data list fewer than 700,000 distinct CDR3 sequences, and around 13% of these were observed just once. Of the sample, roughly 2.3% falls within the top ten clones.

The sequence derives from a male patient aged 10 to 17 who had a stem cell transplant for acute myeloid leukemia, so the T cells may come from the graft donor. The sequencing used PBMCs, mostly from graft donor cells, collected 360 days after TCRalphabeta/CD19-depleted stem cell transplant. Here the chain combines TRBV20-1 and TRBJ2-1, with an unclear D gene assignment. The DNA sequence is given as TGCAGTGCTAGTTTCGCCCTCAATGAGCAGTTCTTC. Translated, it reads CSASFALNEQFF.